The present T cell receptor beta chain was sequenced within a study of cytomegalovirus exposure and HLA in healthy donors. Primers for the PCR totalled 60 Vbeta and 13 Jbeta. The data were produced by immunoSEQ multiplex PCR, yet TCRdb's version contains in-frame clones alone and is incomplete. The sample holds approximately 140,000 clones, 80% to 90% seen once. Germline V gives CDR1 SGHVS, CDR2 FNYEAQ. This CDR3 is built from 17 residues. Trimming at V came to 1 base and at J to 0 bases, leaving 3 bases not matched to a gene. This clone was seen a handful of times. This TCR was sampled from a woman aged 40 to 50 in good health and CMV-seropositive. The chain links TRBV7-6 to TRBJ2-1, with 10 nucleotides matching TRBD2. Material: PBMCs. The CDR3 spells CASSLVVAGGSYNEQFF. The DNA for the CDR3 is TGTGCCAGCAGCTTAGTGGTAGCGGGAGGCTCCTACAATGAGCAGTTCTTC.